This TCR beta chain was captured in a study of regulatory T cells in long-lasting Graves disease. Overall study results and limits: Persistent Graves' patients had lower TCR diversity than newly diagnosed ones.

Notes on this clonotype: Antigen specificity is unknown.

Investigators prepared the TCR beta libraries by applying iRepertoire HTBI primers and Arm-PCR of CDR3 regions. TCRdb passed the multiplex PCR reads through MiXCR, listing each CDR3 protein once. The sample records around 460,000 distinct CDR3 sequences, approximately 14% being singletons. Time point here: newly diagnosed GD, antithyroid drugs for less than 3 months. The TCR library used RNA extracted from PBMCs. Patients came from an endocrinology department in Xi'an, China. Germline lookup yields CDR1 SGHRS and CDR2 YFSETQ. V was trimmed by 3 bases and J by 0 bases, leaving 4 bases between them. This CDR3 is built from 14 residues. The same data also went into a second study, on T cells in Graves' hyperthyroidism and ophthalmopathy. That report notes: Diagnoses used clinical symptoms, serum thyroxine and TRAb, thyroid ultrasound and orbital computed tomography. Clonotypes that were expanded in thyroid above 0.001 mostly appeared in blood too.

The sample was peripheral blood mononuclear cells (PBMCs), taken at new diagnosis, from a patient treated with antithyroid drugs. The receptor was isolated from a woman in her forties or fifties with Graves disease. The chain links TRBV5-1 to TRBJ2-6, with no clear D. The CDR3 protein is CASSYVSGANVLTF. CDR3 nucleotide sequence: TGCGCCAGCAGCTACGTCTCTGGGGCCAACGTCCTGACTTTC.